The 19 T cell receptor beta chains reported below all come from one sample, sequenced in a study of immune evolution from preneoplasia to lung adenocarcinoma. Only in-frame clones appear in the TCRdb table, and some are missing; sequencing was by immunoSEQ multiplex PCR. Of about 15,000 clones listed, around 84% are singletons. Sequences were obtained from FFPE minimally invasive lung adenocarcinoma tissue. The receptors come from a person aged 60 to 85 with lung adenocarcinoma.

CDR3 DNA: TGTGCCAGCAGACCTAGCGGGGGCCACTCCTACGAGCAGTACTTC. It encodes CASRPSGGHSYEQYF. The chain is built from TRBV6-6 and TRBJ2-7; 10 nucleotides match TRBD2. The V segment lost 6 bases and the J segment 0 bases; nucleotides outside the gene matches: 5. Looked up from germline, CDR1 is MNHNY and CDR2 is SVGAGI (reference sequence). This CDR3 has 15 amino acids.

The chain is built from TRBV10-2 and TRBJ2-3; possibly TRBD1 for D (6 bases). The V gene lost 2 bases and the J gene lost 3 bases, with 18 bases spanning the gap. The CDR3 is 17 amino acids. Germline V gene lookup returns CDR1 WSHSY and CDR2 SAAADI. The CDR3 reads CASSEGGGWGRTDTQYF. Written as DNA, the CDR3 is TGCGCCAGCAGTGAGGGGGGCGGGTGGGGTAGGACAGATACGCAGTATTTT.

The chain recombines TRBV2 with TRBJ2-1; 9 positions agree with TRBD1. The trim removed 7 bases at V and 7 bases at J, leaving 8 bases unmatched. Germline lookup yields CDR1 SNHLY and CDR2 FYNNEI. The CDR3 is made up of 14 amino acids. The CDR3 bases are TGTGCCAGCACCAAAGGGACAGGGACGAATGAGCAGTTCTTC. This codes for CASTKGTGTNEQFF.

For this clone: The identical CDR3 is also encoded by other nucleotide sequences in the sample. The chain joins TRBV11-3 to TRBJ2-2; 7 positions match TRBD2. Losses at the gene ends were 2 bases for V and 5 bases for J; bases not matched to a gene: 5. The germline CDR1 and CDR2 sequences are SGHNT and YENEEA. The length of the CDR3 is 15 residues. CDR3 bases: TGTGCCAGCAGCTTAAGCGGGGTAGATACCGGGGAGCTGTTTTTT. As protein: CASSLSGVDTGELFF.

On this clone itself: No conserved phenylalanine or tryptophan is present at the end of the CDR3, so a read error is the likely explanation. The chain couples TRBV10-1 to TRBJ1-6; D is unresolved. Germline V gene sequence: CDR1 WNHNN, CDR2 SYGVQD (reference sequence). There are 12 residues in the CDR3. V was shortened by 3 bases and J by 7 bases, with 4 bases between the two germline ends. The CDR3 protein is CASSDGNSPLHL. DNA for the CDR3: TGCGCCAGCAGTGACGGGAATTCACCCCTCCACCTT.

V and J are TRBV12-5 and TRBJ1-1; D is ambiguous. This CDR3 contains 15 residues. Germline V gives CDR1 LGHNT, CDR2 FRNRAP. V dropped 6 bases and J dropped 1 base, with 15 bases sitting between them. This chain's CDR3 is CASGRARAGNTEAFF. The CDR3, as DNA: TGTGCTAGTGGGCGCGCACGGGCGGGGAACACTGAAGCTTTCTTT.

The chain joins TRBV7-6 to TRBJ2-6; D is possibly TRBD1 (6 bases). Trimming stripped 5 bases from V and 3 bases from J, with 14 bases between. CDR3 length: 16 amino acids. Germline CDR1 reads SGHVS; CDR2 reads FNYEAQ. The CDR3 loop is CASSAAQGYGANVLTF. The CDR3 DNA sequence: TGTGCCAGCAGCGCCGCCCAGGGGTATGGGGCCAACGTCCTGACTTTC.

The chain employs TRBV6-1 and TRBJ1-5, with a possible D match to TRBD1 (6 bases). The germline V gene has CDR1 MNHNS and CDR2 SASEGT. The CDR3 is 14 amino acids. Trimming took 2 bases from V and 7 from J, leaving 12 bases between them. The CDR3 sequence is CASSELRGYQPQHF. The CDR3 bases are TGTGCCAGCAGTGAATTGAGGGGGTACCAGCCCCAGCATTTT.

J is TRBJ1-2 and V is TRBV5-6, with unresolved D. V was cut by 2 bases and J by 0 bases, with 8 bases left in between. Germline V gene sequence: CDR1 SGHDT, CDR2 YYEEEE. The CDR3 totals 14 residues. The CDR3 is CASSFYGANYGYTF. CDR3 coding DNA: TGTGCCAGCAGCTTCTACGGAGCTAACTATGGCTACACCTTC.

This clone was seen once. V is TRBV6-5 and J is TRBJ2-3; D gene uncertain. This CDR3 contains 14 residues. The ends were cut back, 6 bases at V and 4 bases at J, with 14 bases in the middle. In germline, CDR1 is MNHEY, CDR2 SVGAGI. The CDR3 coding sequence is TGTGCCAGCAGCCGCGAAATTATGGCAGATACGCAGTATTTT. Translating gives CASSREIMADTQYF.

V usage is TRBV7-9 and J usage is TRBJ1-6; D not certain. CDR1 SEHNR and CDR2 FQNEAQ come from the germline V gene (reference sequence). The V gene lost 7 bases and the J gene lost 10 bases, with 11 bases spanning the gap. The CDR3 runs 12 residues. In DNA form, the CDR3 reads TGTGCCAGCATTGGGATCGGGTCACCCCTCCACTTT. Amino acids: CASIGIGSPLHF.

The V and J genes are TRBV10-3 and TRBJ2-1; unclear D gene. Per germline, CDR1 ENHRY and CDR2 SYGVKD. Trimming cost V 3 bases and J 4 bases, with 7 bases left between them. The CDR3 is 13 residues long. The CDR3 sequence is CAISDLRYNEQFF. The CDR3 nucleotides are TGTGCCATCAGTGACTTAAGATACAATGAGCAGTTCTTC.

The V and J genes are TRBV6-1 and TRBJ2-3; D gene uncertain. CDR3 length: 11 residues. Deletions cut 8 bases from V and 3 bases from J, with 6 bases between. Germline loops: CDR1 MNHNS, CDR2 SASEGT. The CDR3 loop reads CASRRTDTQYF. The CDR3 nucleotides read TGTGCCAGCCGCCGTACAGATACGCAGTATTTT.

The chain uses TRBV11-2 and TRBJ2-3; D not resolved. This CDR3 region has 14 residues. V was shortened by 2 bases and J by 1 base, with 7 bases between the two germline ends. CDR1 and CDR2 from the germline V gene are SGHAT and FQNNGV. This CDR3 reads CASSLFWGTDTQYF. CDR3 DNA sequence: TGTGCCAGCAGCTTATTTTGGGGCACAGATACGCAGTATTTT.

The chain recombines TRBV11-3 with TRBJ1-4; D ambiguous. Germline-derived CDR1 and CDR2 are SGHNT and YENEEA. CDR3 length equals 16 residues. The V end was cut by 5 bases, the J end by 0 bases, with 13 bases between. The chain's CDR3 is CASSPVDCATNEKLFF. Here the CDR3 DNA reads TGTGCCAGCAGCCCCGTTGACTGTGCAACTAATGAAAAACTGTTTTTT.

The chain joins TRBV28 to TRBJ2-5; 10 bases match TRBD1. V lost 5 bases to trimming and J lost 5 bases; unmatched junction nucleotides: 8. Germline CDR1 MDHEN, CDR2 SYDVKM. The CDR3 has 15 residues. The CDR3 spells CASSLGTGARETQYF. The CDR3 nucleotides read TGTGCCAGCAGTCTCGGGACAGGGGCGAGGGAGACCCAGTACTTC.

V usage is TRBV11-2 and J usage is TRBJ1-3; TRBD1 matches 7 bases. This CDR3 is built from 14 residues. Trimming cost V 7 bases and J 4 bases; bases outside gene matches: 7. Germline CDR1 and CDR2: SGHAT and FQNNGV. The CDR3 DNA is TGTGCCAGCAACGAAGCGGGACAGGGAAACACCATATATTTT. Encoded protein: CASNEAGQGNTIYF.

V and J are TRBV11-3 and TRBJ2-1; perhaps TRBD2 as D (6 bases). The CDR3 consists of 17 residues. Trimming took off 1 base at V and 0 bases at J, with 13 bases between the two ends. CDR1 is SGHNT, CDR2 YENEEA, per germline. CDR3 nucleotides: TGTGCCAGCAGCTTAGCTTGGGACTCCCTCTCCTACAATGAGCAGTTCTTC. It encodes CASSLAWDSLSYNEQFF.

V and J are TRBV29-1 and TRBJ2-1; D is perhaps TRBD2 (6 bases). Trimming removed 5 bases from V and 2 bases from J, with 13 bases in between. This CDR3 has 14 residues. Germline lookup yields CDR1 SQVTM and CDR2 ANQGSEA. The CDR3 sequence: CSVSRGETYNEQFF. In DNA form, the CDR3 reads TGCAGCGTTTCCCGCGGGGAGACCTACAATGAGCAGTTCTTC.